Sequencing of this TCR beta chain was carried out in a study of cytomegalovirus exposure and HLA in healthy donors. Trimming shortened V by 6 bases and J by 5 bases, and 7 bases separated the two germline ends. CDR1 and CDR2 from the germline V gene are MNHEY and SVGAGI. The CDR3 sequence is 11 residues long. As regards this clone: Its antigen remains unidentified. The final CDR3 position lacks the conserved phenylalanine or tryptophan, pointing to a likely read error.

Vbeta (60) and Jbeta (13) primers were used in the PCR. Sequencing was performed with immunoSEQ multiplex PCR; in TCRdb, only in-frame clones are kept and a portion is missing. The sample has 130,000 to 150,000 clones, around 72% seen once. General study findings and limits: Later, TCR association rates were found to vary by HLA locus, highest for DRB1 and lowest for HLA-C. Segments of the TCR beta V type were, in most cases, productive about 87% or about 30% of the time in an earlier analysis. Reportedly, HLA-A and HLA-B alleles of most subjects were accurately predicted from TCR beta. In a later analysis, V- and J-gene trimming of beta chains associated with a DCLRE1C missense variant, replicated independently.

The V gene is TRBV6-5, the J gene TRBJ1-1, with unresolved D. The sample comprised PBMCs. The sequence came from a man aged 18 to 29 in good health and CMV-seropositive. The CDR3 DNA reads as TGTGCCAGCAGGCTGCGGACTGAAGCTTTCTTG. This translates into CASRLRTEAFL.